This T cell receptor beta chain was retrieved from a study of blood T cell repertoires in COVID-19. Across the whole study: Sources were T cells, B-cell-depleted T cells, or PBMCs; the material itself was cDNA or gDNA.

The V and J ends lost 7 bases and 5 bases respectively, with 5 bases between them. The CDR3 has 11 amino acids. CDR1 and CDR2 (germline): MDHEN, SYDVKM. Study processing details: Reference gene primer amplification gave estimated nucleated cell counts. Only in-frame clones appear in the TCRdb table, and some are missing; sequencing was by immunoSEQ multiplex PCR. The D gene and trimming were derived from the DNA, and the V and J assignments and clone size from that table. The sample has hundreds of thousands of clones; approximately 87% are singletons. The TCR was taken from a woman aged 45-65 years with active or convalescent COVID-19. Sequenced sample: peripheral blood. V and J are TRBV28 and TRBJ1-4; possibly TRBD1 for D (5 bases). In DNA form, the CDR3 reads TGTGCCAGCAAGGGGAATGAAAAACTGTTTTTT. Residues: CASKGNEKLFF. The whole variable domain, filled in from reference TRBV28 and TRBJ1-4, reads DVKVTQSSRYLVKRTGEKVFLECVQDMDHENMFWYRQDPGLGLRLIYFSYDVKMKEKGDIPEGYSVSREKKERFSLILESASTNQTSMYLCASKGNEKLFFGSGTQLSVL.